These 20 T cell receptor beta chains share one sample of origin, sequenced in a study of graft-versus-host responses after intestinal transplantation. Their antigens remain unidentified. Using immunoSEQ multiplex PCR, the repertoire was profiled, and TCRdb retains in-frame clones only, with some absent. The table lists over 100,000 clones, 85% to 95% of them singletons. The sequenced sample was unstimulated CD8+ T cells sorted from spleen or lymph node cells, obtained before intestinal transplant. The receptors shown here come from a human donor who received an intestinal transplant.

This rearrangement joins TRBV5-6 to TRBJ2-7; the D is unclear. The DNA end is more similar to TRBJ2-1, so the J call may be wrong. This CDR3 is built from 14 residues. The V gene's germline CDR1 is SGHDT and CDR2 YYEEEE. In DNA form, the CDR3 reads TGTGCCAGCAGCTTGGGATACTCCTACAATGAGCAGTTCTTC. It yields the protein CASSLGYSYNEQFF.

V and J are TRBV7-8 and TRBJ1-1; 8 bases line up with TRBD1. The germline CDR1 and CDR2 sequences are SGHVS and FQNEAQ. Trimming took 3 bases from V and 8 from J; bases not matched to a gene: 8. The CDR3 runs to 14 residues. The CDR3 region has the DNA TGTGCCAGCAGCTTCTCCGGACAGGGAACCGAAGCTTTCTTT. As protein: CASSFSGQGTEAFF.

This chain uses TRBV7-8 with TRBJ2-7; TRBD2 is a possible D gene (6 bases). Trimming left V 5 bases short and J 12 bases short, with 20 bases between. This CDR3 contains 13 residues. Per germline, CDR1 SGHVS and CDR2 FQNEAQ. CDR3 amino acids: CASSPNAADYGYF. The CDR3 DNA reads as TGTGCCAGCAGCCCGAACGCAGCGGACTACGGGTACTTC.

The rearrangement uses TRBV28 and TRBJ1-3, with D unclear. The ends were cut back, 3 bases at V and 1 base at J, with 13 bases in the middle. In germline, CDR1 is MDHEN, CDR2 SYDVKM. This CDR3 is built from 16 residues. The CDR3 DNA reads as TGTGCCAGCAGTTTTGACGACGGACCATCTGGAAACACCATATATTTT. It is translated as CASSFDDGPSGNTIYF. The full variable domain, its missing parts supplied by reference TRBV28 and TRBJ1-3, is DVKVTQSSRYLVKRTGEKVFLECVQDMDHENMFWYRQDPGLGLRLIYFSYDVKMKEKGDIPEGYSVSREKKERFSLILESASTNQTSMYLCASSFDDGPSGNTIYFGEGSWLTVV.

This clone has only one observation. The genes are TRBV15 and TRBJ2-2, with 8 bases that match TRBD1. The V and J ends lost 3 bases and 5 bases, in that order; junction bases with no gene match: 5. The germline gives CDR1 LNHNV, CDR2 YYDKDF (reference sequence). The CDR3 is 15 residues long. The CDR3 DNA sequence: TGTGCCACCAGCAGCCGGGACAGGTGGACCGGGGAGCTGTTTTTT. The encoded protein is CATSSRDRWTGELFF.

V and J are TRBV28 and TRBJ2-1, with 10 bases that match TRBD1. CDR3 length: 18 residues. CDR1 is MDHEN, CDR2 SYDVKM, per germline. V was pared by 7 bases and J by 5 bases, with 17 bases of the junction left unmatched. This chain's CDR3 is CASTLTGGEPWPHNEQFF. As DNA, the CDR3 is TGTGCCAGCACCCTGACAGGGGGCGAACCTTGGCCCCACAATGAGCAGTTCTTC.

V usage is TRBV4-1 and J usage is TRBJ1-4; D call uncertain. The CDR3 loop spans 14 amino acids. With 1 base removed from V and 4 bases from J, the gap between germline ends came to 7 bases. Germline V lookup: CDR1 MGHRA, CDR2 YSYEKL. The CDR3 loop reads CASSQGAGNEKLFF. CDR3 nucleotides: TGCGCCAGCAGCCAAGGTGCGGGTAATGAAAAACTGTTTTTT.

The chain has TRBV27 and TRBJ2-7, with 12 bases fitting TRBD1. J gave up 3 bases and V 5 bases, and 11 bases lay outside the gene matches. This CDR3 comprises 17 residues. The germline CDR1 and CDR2 sequences are MNHEY and SMNVEV (reference sequence). This CDR3 is CASSPGTGGELDYEQYF. As DNA, the CDR3 is TGTGCCAGCAGTCCAGGGACAGGGGGCGAATTGGACTACGAGCAGTACTTC.

The rearrangement links TRBV27 to TRBJ2-1; a weak D match, TRBD2 (5 bases). Germline CDR1 and CDR2: MNHEY and SMNVEV (reference sequence). CDR3 length: 14 amino acids. The V gene lost 6 bases and the J gene lost 6 bases, with 15 bases spanning the gap. CDR3 in amino acids: CASSSMLAGNEQFF. For the CDR3, the DNA is TGTGCCAGCAGCTCGATGCTAGCTGGCAATGAGCAGTTCTTC.

The CDR3 region is CAISEPTGLGEQYF. DNA of the CDR3: TGTGCCATCAGTGAGCCGACAGGGTTGGGCGAGCAGTACTTC. This chain links TRBV10-3 with TRBJ2-7; 7 bases align to TRBD1. Germline loops: CDR1 ENHRY, CDR2 SYGVKD. V shed 2 bases, J shed 6 bases, and the junction held 7 bases outside the gene matches. This CDR3 region has 14 residues.

The rearrangement joins TRBV9 to TRBJ2-5; D assignment may be TRBD1 or TRBD2 (5 bases each). This CDR3 has 14 residues. Germline lookup yields CDR1 SGDLS and CDR2 YYNGEE. V lost 0 bases to trimming and J lost 5 bases, with 11 bases between them. CDR3 region: CASSVATGLETQYF. The DNA of the CDR3 is TGTGCCAGCAGCGTAGCAACGGGGCTGGAGACCCAGTACTTC.

The chain links TRBV28 to TRBJ1-5; no definite D call. Between the trimmed V and J ends, which lost 4 bases and 6 bases, there was a span of 7 bases. Germline CDR1 MDHEN, CDR2 SYDVKM. This CDR3 comprises 12 residues. The CDR3 loop is CASSYFGQPQHF. CDR3 sequence (DNA): TGTGCCAGCAGTTATTTCGGTCAGCCCCAGCATTTT.

CDR3 residues: CASSPGQLNQPQHF. The CDR3 DNA sequence: TGTGCCAGCTCACCCGGACAGCTCAATCAGCCCCAGCATTTT. This chain uses TRBV18 with TRBJ1-5, with a possible D match to TRBD1 (6 bases). The CDR3 spans 14 residues. The V and J ends lost 3 bases and 3 bases respectively, with 9 bases between them. Germline assignment: CDR1 KGHSH and CDR2 LQKENI. Together with reference TRBV18 and TRBJ1-5, the CDR3 gives the full variable domain: NAGVMQNPRHLVRRRGQEARLRCSPMKGHSHVYWYRQLPEEGLKFMVYLQKENIIDESGMPKERFSAEFPKEGPSILRIQQVVRGDSAAYFCASSPGQLNQPQHFGDGTRLSIL.

This clone was found once. The gene calls are TRBV5-5 and TRBJ1-2, with TRBD1 matching 8 bases. The CDR3 contains 19 residues. V was pared by 2 bases and J by 0 bases, with 15 bases of the junction left unmatched. Germline-derived CDR1 and CDR2 are SGHKS and YYEKEE (reference sequence). The CDR3 nucleotides are TGTGCCAGCAGCTTTGCAGTCGGGACAGGTCAAGAAGCTAACTATGGCTACACCTTC. Translation gives CASSFAVGTGQEANYGYTF. Complete variable domain (other parts from reference TRBV5-5 and TRBJ1-2): DAGVTQSPTHLIKTRGQQVTLRCSPISGHKSVSWYQQVLGQGPQFIFQYYEKEERGRGNFPDRFSARQFPNYSSELNVNALLLGDSALYLCASSFAVGTGQEANYGYTFGSGTRLTVV.

The genes are TRBV25-1 and TRBJ2-7; 10 bases are shared with TRBD1. Losses at the gene ends were 3 bases for V and 2 bases for J; bases not matched to a gene: 4. The CDR3 has 15 amino acids. The germline CDR1 and CDR2 sequences are MGHDK and SYGVNS. The CDR3: CASSDTGTGAYEQYF. The CDR3, as DNA: TGTGCCAGCAGTGACACCGGGACAGGGGCCTACGAGCAGTACTTC.

The J gene is TRBJ1-1, the V gene TRBV5-4; tentative D call: TRBD1 (5 bases). V was clipped by 4 bases and J by 1 base, with 14 bases between them. The CDR3 loop spans 15 amino acids. CDR1 and CDR2 (germline): SGHNT, YYREEE (reference sequence). The CDR3 sequence is CASSRGPFANTEAFF. Here the CDR3 DNA reads TGTGCCAGCAGCCGGGGCCCCTTTGCGAACACTGAAGCTTTCTTT. The entire variable domain, with the rest obtained from reference TRBV5-4 and TRBJ1-1, is as follows: ETGVTQSPTHLIKTRGQQVTLRCSSQSGHNTVSWYQQALGQGPQFIFQYYREEENGRGNFPPRFSGLQFPNYSSELNVNALELDDSALYLCASSRGPFANTEAFFGQGTRLTVV.

Regarding this clone: One junction end disagrees with the germline gene, perhaps due to a read error. The J gene is TRBJ2-5, the V gene TRBV7-7, with D unclear. Germline-derived CDR1 and CDR2 are SSHAT and FNYEAQ (reference sequence). The CDR3 covers 14 residues. The CDR3 sequence is CASSLVINQETQYF. CDR3 bases: TGTGCTAGCAGCTTAGTTATAAATCAGGAGACCCAGTACTTC.

This chain links TRBV28 with TRBJ2-7, with D perhaps matching TRBD1 (6 bases). This CDR3 spans 13 amino acids. V was clipped by 2 bases and J by 4 bases, with 9 bases between them. Germline CDR1 and CDR2: MDHEN and SYDVKM. CDR3 sequence reads: CASSLLRGYEQYF. For the CDR3, the DNA is TGTGCCAGCAGTTTACTAAGGGGGTACGAGCAGTACTTC.

The chain has TRBV6-4 and TRBJ1-1; D perhaps matches TRBD1 (5 bases). From germline, CDR1 is MRHNA and CDR2 SNTAGT. The CDR3 covers 18 residues. V dropped 5 bases and J dropped 0 bases, with 22 bases sitting between them. The CDR3 protein is CASSPRVTLWGLNTEAFF. In DNA, the CDR3 is TGTGCCAGCAGTCCTAGGGTGACCCTCTGGGGCCTGAACACTGAAGCTTTCTTT.

The V call is TRBV11-1, the J call TRBJ2-1; 12 bases match TRBD2. The V segment lost 1 base and the J segment 8 bases; nucleotides outside the gene matches: 6. CDR1 and CDR2 (germline): SGHAT, FQDESV (reference sequence). CDR3 length equals 16 residues. CDR3 nucleotides: TGTGCCAGCAGCTTAGTTCTAGCGGGAGGGCCCGATGAGCAGTTCTTC. Protein: CASSLVLAGGPDEQFF.